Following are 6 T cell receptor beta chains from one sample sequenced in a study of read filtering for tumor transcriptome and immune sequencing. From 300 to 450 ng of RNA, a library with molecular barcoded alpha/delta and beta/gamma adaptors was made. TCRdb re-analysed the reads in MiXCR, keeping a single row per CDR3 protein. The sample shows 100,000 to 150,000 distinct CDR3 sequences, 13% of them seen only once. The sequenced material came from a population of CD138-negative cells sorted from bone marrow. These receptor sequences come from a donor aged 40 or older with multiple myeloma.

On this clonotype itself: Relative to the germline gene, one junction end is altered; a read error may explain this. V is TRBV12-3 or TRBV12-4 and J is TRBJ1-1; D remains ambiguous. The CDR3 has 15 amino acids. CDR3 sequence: CASSYIGELNTQAFF. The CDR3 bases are TGTGCCAGCAGTTACATCGGGGAATTGAACACTCAAGCTTTCTTT.

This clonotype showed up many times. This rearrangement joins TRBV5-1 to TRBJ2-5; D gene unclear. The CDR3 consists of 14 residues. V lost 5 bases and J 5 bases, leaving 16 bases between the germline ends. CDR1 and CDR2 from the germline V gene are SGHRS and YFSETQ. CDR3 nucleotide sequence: TGCGCCAGCAGTTCTGGGTCGGGCCCGGAGACCCAGTACTTC. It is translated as CASSSGSGPETQYF.

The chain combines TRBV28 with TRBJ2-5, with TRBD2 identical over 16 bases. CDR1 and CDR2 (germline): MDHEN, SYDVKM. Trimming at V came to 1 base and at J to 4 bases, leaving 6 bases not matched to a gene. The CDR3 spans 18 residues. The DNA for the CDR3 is TGTGCCAGCAGTTTATATGGGACTAGCGGGAGGGCCGGAGAGACCCAGTACTTC. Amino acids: CASSLYGTSGRAGETQYF. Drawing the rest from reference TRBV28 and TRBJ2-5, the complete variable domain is DVKVTQSSRYLVKRTGEKVFLECVQDMDHENMFWYRQDPGLGLRLIYFSYDVKMKEKGDIPEGYSVSREKKERFSLILESASTNQTSMYLCASSLYGTSGRAGETQYFGPGTRLLVL.

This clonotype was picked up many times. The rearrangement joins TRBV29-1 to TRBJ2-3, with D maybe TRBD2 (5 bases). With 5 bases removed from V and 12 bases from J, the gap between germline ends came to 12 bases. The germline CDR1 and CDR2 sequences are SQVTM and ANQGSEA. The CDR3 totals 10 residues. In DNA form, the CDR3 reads TGCAGCGTTCGGGAAAGTATCCAGTATTTT. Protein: CSVRESIQYF.

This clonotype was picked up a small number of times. The CDR3 DNA follows: TGTGCTACAGGGGTGGACACTAGCACAGATACGCAGTATTTT. It is translated as CATGVDTSTDTQYF. The chain combines TRBV19 with TRBJ2-3; 7 bases are shared with TRBD1. The CDR3 sequence is 14 residues long. The germline V gene has CDR1 LNHDA and CDR2 SQIVND (reference sequence).

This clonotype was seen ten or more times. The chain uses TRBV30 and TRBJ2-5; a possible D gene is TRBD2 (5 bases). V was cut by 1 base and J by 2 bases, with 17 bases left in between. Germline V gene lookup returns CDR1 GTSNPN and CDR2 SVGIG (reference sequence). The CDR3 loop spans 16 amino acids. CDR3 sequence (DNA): TGTGCCTGGAGTGGGACCATTTATGGAGGTCAAGAGACCCAGTACTTC. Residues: CAWSGTIYGGQETQYF.